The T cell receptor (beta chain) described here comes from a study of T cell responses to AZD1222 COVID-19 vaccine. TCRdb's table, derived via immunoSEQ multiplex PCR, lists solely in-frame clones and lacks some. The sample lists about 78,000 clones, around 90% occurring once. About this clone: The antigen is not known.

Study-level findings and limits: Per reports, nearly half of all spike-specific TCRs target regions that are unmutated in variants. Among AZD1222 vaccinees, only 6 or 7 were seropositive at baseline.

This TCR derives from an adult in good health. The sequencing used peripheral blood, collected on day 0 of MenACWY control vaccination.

The CDR3 reads CASSEGTGIHQETQYF. DNA of the CDR3: TGTGCCAGCAGCGAGGGGACAGGGATACATCAAGAGACCCAGTACTTC. V is TRBV9 and J is TRBJ2-5; 9 nucleotides agree with TRBD1. This CDR3 has 16 residues. V was pared by 3 bases and J by 2 bases, with 8 bases of the junction left unmatched. Germline V CDR1 and CDR2: SGDLS, YYNGEE.